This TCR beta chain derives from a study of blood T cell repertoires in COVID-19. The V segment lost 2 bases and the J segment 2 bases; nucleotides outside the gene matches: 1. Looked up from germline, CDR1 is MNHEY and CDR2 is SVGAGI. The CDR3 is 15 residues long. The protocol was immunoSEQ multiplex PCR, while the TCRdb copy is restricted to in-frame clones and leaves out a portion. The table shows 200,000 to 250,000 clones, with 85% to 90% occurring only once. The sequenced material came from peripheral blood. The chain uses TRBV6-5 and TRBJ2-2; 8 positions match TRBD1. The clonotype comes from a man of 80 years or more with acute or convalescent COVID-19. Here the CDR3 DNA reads TGTGCCAGCAGTTACGACAGGGGAAACACCGGGGAGCTGTTTTTT. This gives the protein CASSYDRGNTGELFF.